This T cell receptor (beta chain) was captured by sequencing in a study of T-cell reconstitution after alpha-beta-depleted transplantation in children. Whole-study results and caveats: After one year, T-cell counts and TCRbeta diversity mostly came from new T cells. After transplant, at about two months, alpha-beta T cells were reportedly derived from several hundred expanded graft clones. The origin of high day-60 TCRbeta diversity in some patients lay in surviving recipient T cells and thymic progenitors.

Concerning this clonotype itself: Its antigen is undetermined.

Researchers prepared the TCRbeta library using unique molecular identifiers, the study reports. Each CDR3 protein is one row after TCRdb ran MiXCR on the PCR reads. The sample gives under 750,000 distinct CDR3 sequences, roughly 23% of which show up once; 13% to 15% is in the top ten. Trimming removed 3 bases from V and 6 bases from J, with 21 bases in between. The CDR3 sequence is 16 residues long. CDR1 is DFQATT and CDR2 is SNEGSKA in the germline V gene (reference sequence). The sample here was PBMCs, mostly from graft donor cells, taken 360 days after TCRalphabeta/CD19-depleted stem cell transplant. This chain joins TRBV20-1 and TRBJ2-1; the D is unclear. This clonotype was sampled from a boy younger than two who had a stem cell transplant for acute myeloid leukemia, so the T cells may come from the graft donor. CDR3 DNA: TGCAGTGCTAGTCGCCCTCCGGGCCCCTGGGGCAATGAGCAGTTCTTC. Translating gives CSASRPPGPWGNEQFF.